What follows are 12 T cell receptor beta chains derived from one specimen sequenced in a study of cytomegalovirus exposure and HLA in healthy donors. TCRdb keeps only in-frame clones here, not all; method: immunoSEQ multiplex PCR. The top ten hold over 1% of the sample, which has about 330,000 clones, 87% seen once. The sequencing sample was made of PBMCs. Receptors originate from a woman aged 30 to 39 in good health and CMV-seropositive.

This chain joins TRBV18 and TRBJ2-7, with a possible D match to TRBD1 (6 bases). Per germline, CDR1 KGHSH and CDR2 LQKENI. Deletions cut 3 bases from V and 4 bases from J, with 13 bases between. CDR3 length: 14 residues. The CDR3 is CASSPHKGDYEQYF. The CDR3 DNA reads as TGTGCCAGCTCACCTCACAAGGGGGATTACGAGCAGTACTTC.

V gene TRBV29-1 combines with J gene TRBJ2-7; 12 positions agree with TRBD2. The CDR3 has 14 amino acids. The J segment lost 4 bases and the V segment lost 1 base, leaving 2 bases of the junction unmatched. Germline V lookup: CDR1 SQVTM, CDR2 ANQGSEA. The chain's CDR3 is CSVEGLAGDYEQYF. The CDR3 DNA reads as TGCAGCGTTGAAGGACTAGCGGGAGATTACGAGCAGTACTTC.

This clone appeared once. V and J are TRBV18 and TRBJ1-6, with D perhaps TRBD1 (5 bases). V lost 3 bases and J lost 9, with 9 bases in between. Germline CDR1 reads KGHSH; CDR2 reads LQKENI. This CDR3 comprises 13 residues. The CDR3 nucleotides read TGTGCCAGCTCACCTTGGACAACTTCACCCCTCCACTTT. Its protein is CASSPWTTSPLHF.

This chain joins TRBV5-1 and TRBJ1-5; no firm D call. The CDR3 contains 13 residues. Germline lookup yields CDR1 SGHRS and CDR2 YFSETQ. The V and J ends lost 5 bases and 0 bases respectively, with 6 bases between them. The CDR3 reads CASRPDSNQPQHF. Written as DNA, the CDR3 is TGCGCCAGCAGACCAGATAGCAATCAGCCCCAGCATTTT.

The V gene is TRBV10-3, the J gene TRBJ2-5; 11 bases fit TRBD1. Germline V gene sequence: CDR1 ENHRY, CDR2 SYGVKD. CDR3 size: 14 residues. J lost 3 bases, V lost 4 bases, and 1 base had no gene match. CDR3 amino acids: CAISGDRGKETQYF. The CDR3 DNA reads TGTGCCATCAGTGGGGACAGGGGGAAAGAGACCCAGTACTTC.

CDR3 protein: CASSLEPRGGRAADTQYF. In nucleotides, the CDR3 is TGCGCCAGCAGCTTGGAACCCCGCGGGGGGCGGGCGGCAGATACGCAGTATTTT. The chain recombines TRBV5-1 with TRBJ2-3, with 8 bases fitting TRBD2. Germline CDR1 SGHRS, CDR2 YFSETQ. CDR3 size: 18 residues. The trim removed 0 bases at V and 4 bases at J, leaving 13 bases unmatched.

The chain links TRBV6-5 to TRBJ1-4; TRBD1 might be the D (5 bases). Trimming removed 2 bases at V and 6 bases at J, with 16 bases between. Germline CDR1 is MNHEY and CDR2 is SVGAGI. The CDR3 covers 16 residues. This CDR3 is CASSYAGTEGYEKLFF. CDR3 nucleotide sequence: TGTGCCAGCAGTTACGCCGGGACCGAAGGGTATGAAAAACTGTTTTTT.

V usage is TRBV9 and J usage is TRBJ2-3; 9 bases align to TRBD2. CDR1 and CDR2 (germline): SGDLS, YYNGEE. V shed 4 bases and J 6 bases; nucleotides not matched to a gene: 9. This CDR3 has 15 amino acids. The CDR3 DNA reads as TGTGCCAGCAGCCCGGGGACTAGCCCGGGGGATACGCAGTATTTT. Its translation: CASSPGTSPGDTQYF.

This chain uses TRBV10-1 with TRBJ1-1, with a possible D match to TRBD1 (5 bases). Trimming took off 10 bases at V and 3 bases at J, with 15 bases between the two ends. Looked up from germline, CDR1 is WNHNN and CDR2 is SYGVQD (reference sequence). The CDR3 extends over 13 amino acids. CDR3 amino acids: CAIPGRRYTEAFF. Written as DNA, the CDR3 is TGCGCCATCCCGGGACGCAGATACACTGAAGCTTTCTTT.

The chain is built from TRBV7-9 and TRBJ2-7; 7 bases are shared with TRBD1. The length of the CDR3 is 13 residues. From germline, CDR1 is SEHNR and CDR2 FQNEAQ (reference sequence). V shed 5 bases, J shed 5 bases, and the junction held 6 bases outside the gene matches. Written as DNA, the CDR3 is TGTGCCAGCAGCAACCTCCAGGGGGACGAGCAGTACTTC. Protein sequence: CASSNLQGDEQYF.

The chain links TRBV27 to TRBJ1-5; no reliable D call. The CDR3 consists of 13 residues. The germline gives CDR1 MNHEY, CDR2 SMNVEV (reference sequence). The V end was cut by 3 bases, the J end by 4 bases, with 7 bases between. This CDR3 reads CASSFARNQPQHF. In nucleotides, the CDR3 is TGTGCCAGCAGTTTCGCACGGAATCAGCCCCAGCATTTT.

The chain has TRBV28 and TRBJ2-3; 8 nucleotides agree with TRBD2. J gave up 0 bases and V 8 bases, and 4 bases lay outside the gene matches. The CDR3 length is 14 residues. CDR1 is MDHEN, CDR2 SYDVKM, per germline. The CDR3 protein is CASSGLDSTDTQYF. The CDR3 DNA follows: TGTGCCAGCTCGGGACTAGATAGCACAGATACGCAGTATTTT.